These T cell receptor delta chains were read from a single sample in a study of gamma-delta chains in newborns, infants, children. TCRdb reanalysed the reads via CATT. The sample shows over 4,500 delta-chain clones, under 3% of them seen only once. The sample taken for sequencing was blood. The receptors come from a child who was a newborn, infant or young child, either healthy, febrile or measles-vaccinated (not recorded which). Each CDR3 is given with its conserved first and last residue. Each record gives: J gene, V gene, CDR3 protein.

TRDJ3 | TRDV2 | CACDMAGASSWDTRQMFF
TRDJ3 | TRDV2 | CACDYRYWGIRVSWDTRQMFF
TRDJ2 | TRDV2 | CACDTLLGDQSKNLTAQLFF
TRDJ2 | TRDV2 | CACDTVLGDTALTAQLFF
TRDJ3 | TRDV2 | CACDTLGASWDTRQMFF
TRDJ3 | TRDV2 | CACDALGAGSWDTRQMFF
TRDJ1 | TRDV1 | CALGDWGIRGKLIF
TRDJ3 | TRDV3 | CAFNRVYWGIRSWDTRQIFF
TRDJ3 | TRDV2 | CACDATGGRSTGFSWDTRQMFF
TRDJ2 | TRDV2 | CACDTVTGGWALTAQLFF
TRDJ2 | TRDV2 | CACDTVPVGDPALTAQLFF
TRDJ3 | TRDV2 | CARDTPGGYSWDTRQMFF
TRDJ3 | TRDV2 | CACDTLLGAPISWDTRQMFF
TRDJ3 | TRDV2 | CACDTVLGDTRSWDTRQMFF
TRDJ3 | TRDV2 | CACDTLLDWGIPGMGDTRQMFF
TRDJ3 | TRDV2 | CACDTAGGYWDTRQMFF
TRDJ1 | TRDV2 | CACDTWGRDKLIF
TRDJ3 | TRDV2 | CACDEYWGNSWDTRQMFF
TRDJ3 | TRDV2 | CACDPVLGGSWDTRQMFF
TRDJ3 | TRDV2 | CACDTAGLHRSWDTRQMFF
TRDJ3 | TRDV2 | CACDTVLGDSWDTRQMFF
TRDJ3 | TRDV2 | CACDTEGAPRSSWDTRQMFF
TRDJ1 | TRDV2 | CACDVLGDTGKLIF
TRDJ2 | TRDV2 | CACDTLGDTPAQLFF
TRDJ3 | TRDV2 | CACDKVLGDFRSWDTRQMFF
TRDJ2 | TRDV2 | CACDTLGTSELLTAQLFF
TRDJ3 | TRDV2 | CACDSPQKYWGRLSWDTRQMFF
TRDJ3 | TRDV2 | CACDTTGGYPSSWDTRQMFF
TRDJ3 | TRDV2 | CACDTVLGAWDTRQMFF
TRDJ1 | TRDV2 | CACDTAWGIYTDKLIF